Listed below are T cell receptor beta chains from one sample, sequenced in a study of shared clonotypes between healthy human individuals. TCRdb's table, derived via immunoSEQ multiplex PCR, lists solely in-frame clones and lacks some. The sample includes approximately 2,000,000 clones, 80% to 95% seen only once; the top ten take more than 1.5%. The sequencing input was naive CD8+ T cells from PBMCs. The receptors derive from a man younger than 30 in good health. Some clones in this sample may be carry-over from other donors' samples. Each CDR3 is given with its conserved first and last residue. The D gene is left open where the match is weak. Clone size appears in some rows only: once, few, many, or a class for an expanded clone.

>TRBV15|NA|TRBJ1-5|NA
CATRHYSNQPQHF
TGTGCCACCCGACACTATAGCAATCAGCCCCAGCATTTT
>TRBV4-1|NA|TRBJ2-7|TRBD1
CASSQRDRGYEQYF
TGCGCCAGCAGCCAACGGGACAGGGGATATGAGCAGTACTTC
>TRBV27|NA|TRBJ1-1|NA
CASRQGGKNTEAFF
TGTGCCAGCAGACAGGGAGGGAAGAACACTGAAGCTTTCTTT
>TRBV28|NA|TRBJ2-1|NA
CASIPRPGEANNEQFF
TGTGCCAGCATCCCGCGCCCGGGGGAGGCGAACAATGAGCAGTTCTTC
>TRBV27|NA|TRBJ1-1|NA
CASSLSGGLNTEAFF
TGTGCCAGCAGTTTATCCGGGGGTCTGAACACTGAAGCTTTCTTT
>TRBV9|NA|TRBJ2-7|NA
CASSPTGAAIHEQYF
TGTGCCAGCAGCCCGACGGGAGCGGCCATCCACGAGCAGTACTTC
>TRBV5-4|NA|TRBJ1-1|NA
CASALGGNTEAFF
TGTGCCAGCGCCCTAGGGGGGAACACTGAAGCTTTCTTT
>TRBV27|NA|TRBJ1-4|NA
CASSPPRFGAGENEKLFF
TGTGCCAGCAGTCCACCCCGGTTCGGCGCAGGGGAAAATGAAAAACTGTTTTTT
>TRBV27|NA|TRBJ2-2|NA
CASRHTGELFF
TGTGCCAGCAGACACACCGGGGAGCTGTTTTTT
>TRBV13|NA|TRBJ1-1|NA
CASSLGLGQLNTEAFF
TGTGCCAGCAGCTTAGGCCTCGGACAGCTAAACACTGAAGCTTTCTTT
>TRBV9|once|TRBJ2-3|NA
CASSEERISTDTQYF
TGTGCCAGCAGCGAAGAACGCATTAGCACAGATACGCAGTATTTT
>TRBV9|NA|TRBJ1-3|NA
CASSASDSSVVSGNTIYF
TGTGCCAGCAGCGCTTCGGACAGTTCGGTTGTCTCTGGAAACACCATATATTTT
>TRBV7-9|NA|TRBJ1-1|TRBD1
CASSPRQGEGTEAFF
TGTGCCAGCAGCCCGCGACAGGGAGAGGGCACTGAAGCTTTCTTT
>TRBV11-2|NA|TRBJ1-1|TRBD1
CASSWRPGQVMNTEAFF
TGTGCCAGCAGCTGGCGACCGGGACAGGTAATGAACACTGAAGCTTTCTTT
>TRBV7-3|NA|TRBJ2-7|TRBD1
CASSSGRDRDEEQYF
TGTGCCAGCAGCTCCGGCCGGGACAGAGATGAGGAGCAGTACTTC
>TRBV20-1|NA|TRBJ2-7|NA
CSAGVGTEQYF
TGCAGTGCTGGCGTGGGTACCGAGCAGTACTTC
>TRBV5-1|NA|TRBJ1-3|TRBD1
CASSVDRGLGNTIYF
TGCGCCAGCAGCGTGGACAGGGGGCTAGGAAACACCATATATTTT
>TRBV27|NA|TRBJ2-7|TRBD2
CASSSLVAGAYEQYF
TGTGCCAGCAGTTCTCTGGTAGCGGGAGCCTACGAGCAGTACTTC
>TRBV5-4|once|TRBJ1-2|TRBD1
CASSHVGQGGYGYTF
TGTGCCAGCAGCCACGTGGGACAGGGAGGCTATGGCTACACCTTC
>TRBV9|NA|TRBJ1-5|NA
CASSSGGGVRQPQHF
TGTGCCAGCAGCTCGGGGGGCGGGGTTAGGCAGCCCCAGCATTTT
>TRBV7-3|NA|TRBJ2-7|TRBD1
CASSARGPGDEQYF
TGTGCCAGCAGCGCCAGGGGGCCAGGGGACGAGCAGTACTTC
>TRBV18|NA|TRBJ2-5|NA
CASSPQRVRETQYF
TGTGCCAGCTCACCACAGAGGGTACGAGAGACCCAGTACTTC
>TRBV19|NA|TRBJ2-7|TRBD2
CASSTRGTSYGYEQYF
TGTGCCAGTAGTACCCGGGGGACTAGCTACGGGTACGAGCAGTACTTC
>TRBV28|once|TRBJ2-5|NA
CASSLGPTGERFQETQYF
TGTGCCAGCAGTTTGGGACCCACGGGAGAGAGATTCCAAGAGACCCAGTACTTC
>TRBV27|once|TRBJ2-7|TRBD1
CASSPRTGNHEQYF
TGTGCCAGCAGTCCCCGGACAGGAAATCACGAGCAGTACTTC
>TRBV5-8|NA|TRBJ2-7|TRBD2
CASSLLGERDYEQYF
TGTGCCAGCAGCCTCCTTGGGGAGCGGGACTACGAGCAGTACTTC
>TRBV6-5|NA|TRBJ2-3|NA
CATGKGGPTDTQYF
TGTGCCACGGGGAAGGGGGGCCCCACAGATACGCAGTATTTT
>TRBV5-1|NA|TRBJ1-4|NA
CASSLVSPDKQNEKLFF
TGCGCCAGCAGCTTGGTGAGTCCCGACAAGCAGAATGAAAAACTGTTTTTT
>TRBV7-8|NA|TRBJ1-1|TRBD1
CASSIGQVWGMNTEAFF
TGTGCCAGCAGCATAGGACAGGTTTGGGGAATGAACACTGAAGCTTTCTTT
>TRBV6-6|NA|TRBJ2-3|TRBD2
CASSLLAGSTDTQYF
TGTGCCAGCAGTCTCCTAGCGGGATCCACAGATACGCAGTATTTT
>TRBV5-4|once|TRBJ2-7|NA
CASSFAVQGYEQYF
TGTGCCAGCAGCTTCGCGGTACAGGGCTACGAGCAGTACTTC
>TRBV28|NA|TRBJ2-7|NA
CASSLRPGYYEQYF
TGTGCCAGCAGCTTACGGCCAGGGTACTACGAGCAGTACTTC
>TRBV4-3|NA|TRBJ1-3|TRBD1
CASSQETGPGNTIYF
TGCGCCAGCAGCCAAGAGACAGGGCCTGGAAACACCATATATTTT
>TRBV4-1|NA|TRBJ2-7|NA
CASSQGWGTEYEQYF
TGCGCCAGCAGCCAAGGGTGGGGCACGGAATACGAGCAGTACTTC
>TRBV28|NA|TRBJ2-7|TRBD2
CASRMGTISKSYEQYF
TGTGCCAGCAGAATGGGGACTATTTCAAAATCCTACGAGCAGTACTTC
>TRBV7-9|NA|TRBJ2-1|NA
CASSLASVLNEQFF
TGTGCCAGCAGCTTAGCCTCGGTTCTGAATGAGCAGTTCTTC
>TRBV5-1|NA|TRBJ1-1|NA
CASSPKGVPSDTEAFF
TGCGCCAGCAGCCCGAAAGGGGTCCCCAGTGACACTGAAGCTTTCTTT